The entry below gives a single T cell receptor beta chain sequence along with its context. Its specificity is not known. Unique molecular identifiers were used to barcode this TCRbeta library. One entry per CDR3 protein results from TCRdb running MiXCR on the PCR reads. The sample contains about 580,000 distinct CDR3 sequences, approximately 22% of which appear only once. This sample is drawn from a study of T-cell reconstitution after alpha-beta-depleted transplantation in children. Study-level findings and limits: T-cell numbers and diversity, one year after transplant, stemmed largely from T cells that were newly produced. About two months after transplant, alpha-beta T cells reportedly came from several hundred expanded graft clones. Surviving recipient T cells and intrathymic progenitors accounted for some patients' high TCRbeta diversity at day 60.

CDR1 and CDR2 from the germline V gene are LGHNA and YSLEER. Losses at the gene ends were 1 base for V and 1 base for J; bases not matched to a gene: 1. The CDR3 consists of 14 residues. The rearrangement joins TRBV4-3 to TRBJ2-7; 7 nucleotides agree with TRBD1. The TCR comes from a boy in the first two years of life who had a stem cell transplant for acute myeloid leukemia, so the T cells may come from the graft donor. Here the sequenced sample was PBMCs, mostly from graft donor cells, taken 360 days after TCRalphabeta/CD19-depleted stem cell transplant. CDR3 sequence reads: CASSQATGSYEQYF. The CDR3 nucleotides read TGCGCCAGCAGCCAAGCGACAGGGTCCTACGAGCAGTACTTC.